This T cell receptor beta chain originates from a study of CD8 T cells in Susac syndrome. Study-wide findings and caveats: As the study acknowledged, the number of individuals who were part of its TCR sequencing and HLA analysis was relatively small.

This clonotype is a singleton in its sample. Its antigen is unknown. Sequencing of TCR beta was undertaken in CD8+ and CD4+ T cells derived from blood. The multiple sclerosis controls were treatment-naive patients affected by stable or active relapsing-remitting disease. With 2 bases removed from V and 1 base from J, the gap between germline ends came to 9 bases. Per germline, CDR1 DFQATT and CDR2 SNEGSKA (reference sequence). The CDR3 is 14 amino acids. The RNA input was roughly 0.45 to 1 ug, and it was reverse transcribed with random hexamers. The immunoSEQ assay covered 54 Vbeta and 13 Jbeta segments for CDR3. Each CDR3 protein is one row after TCRdb ran MiXCR on the immunoSEQ multiplex PCR reads. Seen here are roughly 200,000 distinct CDR3 sequences, roughly 94% observed once, and the top ten hold approximately 0.082%.

Sample: CD4+ T cells from PBMCs. The V call is TRBV20-1, the J call TRBJ1-5, with D unclear. The source of this sequence is a human donor with multiple sclerosis. CDR3 in DNA: TGCAGTGCTAGACTTGGACTGAGCAATCAGCCCCAGCATTTT. Encoded protein: CSARLGLSNQPQHF.